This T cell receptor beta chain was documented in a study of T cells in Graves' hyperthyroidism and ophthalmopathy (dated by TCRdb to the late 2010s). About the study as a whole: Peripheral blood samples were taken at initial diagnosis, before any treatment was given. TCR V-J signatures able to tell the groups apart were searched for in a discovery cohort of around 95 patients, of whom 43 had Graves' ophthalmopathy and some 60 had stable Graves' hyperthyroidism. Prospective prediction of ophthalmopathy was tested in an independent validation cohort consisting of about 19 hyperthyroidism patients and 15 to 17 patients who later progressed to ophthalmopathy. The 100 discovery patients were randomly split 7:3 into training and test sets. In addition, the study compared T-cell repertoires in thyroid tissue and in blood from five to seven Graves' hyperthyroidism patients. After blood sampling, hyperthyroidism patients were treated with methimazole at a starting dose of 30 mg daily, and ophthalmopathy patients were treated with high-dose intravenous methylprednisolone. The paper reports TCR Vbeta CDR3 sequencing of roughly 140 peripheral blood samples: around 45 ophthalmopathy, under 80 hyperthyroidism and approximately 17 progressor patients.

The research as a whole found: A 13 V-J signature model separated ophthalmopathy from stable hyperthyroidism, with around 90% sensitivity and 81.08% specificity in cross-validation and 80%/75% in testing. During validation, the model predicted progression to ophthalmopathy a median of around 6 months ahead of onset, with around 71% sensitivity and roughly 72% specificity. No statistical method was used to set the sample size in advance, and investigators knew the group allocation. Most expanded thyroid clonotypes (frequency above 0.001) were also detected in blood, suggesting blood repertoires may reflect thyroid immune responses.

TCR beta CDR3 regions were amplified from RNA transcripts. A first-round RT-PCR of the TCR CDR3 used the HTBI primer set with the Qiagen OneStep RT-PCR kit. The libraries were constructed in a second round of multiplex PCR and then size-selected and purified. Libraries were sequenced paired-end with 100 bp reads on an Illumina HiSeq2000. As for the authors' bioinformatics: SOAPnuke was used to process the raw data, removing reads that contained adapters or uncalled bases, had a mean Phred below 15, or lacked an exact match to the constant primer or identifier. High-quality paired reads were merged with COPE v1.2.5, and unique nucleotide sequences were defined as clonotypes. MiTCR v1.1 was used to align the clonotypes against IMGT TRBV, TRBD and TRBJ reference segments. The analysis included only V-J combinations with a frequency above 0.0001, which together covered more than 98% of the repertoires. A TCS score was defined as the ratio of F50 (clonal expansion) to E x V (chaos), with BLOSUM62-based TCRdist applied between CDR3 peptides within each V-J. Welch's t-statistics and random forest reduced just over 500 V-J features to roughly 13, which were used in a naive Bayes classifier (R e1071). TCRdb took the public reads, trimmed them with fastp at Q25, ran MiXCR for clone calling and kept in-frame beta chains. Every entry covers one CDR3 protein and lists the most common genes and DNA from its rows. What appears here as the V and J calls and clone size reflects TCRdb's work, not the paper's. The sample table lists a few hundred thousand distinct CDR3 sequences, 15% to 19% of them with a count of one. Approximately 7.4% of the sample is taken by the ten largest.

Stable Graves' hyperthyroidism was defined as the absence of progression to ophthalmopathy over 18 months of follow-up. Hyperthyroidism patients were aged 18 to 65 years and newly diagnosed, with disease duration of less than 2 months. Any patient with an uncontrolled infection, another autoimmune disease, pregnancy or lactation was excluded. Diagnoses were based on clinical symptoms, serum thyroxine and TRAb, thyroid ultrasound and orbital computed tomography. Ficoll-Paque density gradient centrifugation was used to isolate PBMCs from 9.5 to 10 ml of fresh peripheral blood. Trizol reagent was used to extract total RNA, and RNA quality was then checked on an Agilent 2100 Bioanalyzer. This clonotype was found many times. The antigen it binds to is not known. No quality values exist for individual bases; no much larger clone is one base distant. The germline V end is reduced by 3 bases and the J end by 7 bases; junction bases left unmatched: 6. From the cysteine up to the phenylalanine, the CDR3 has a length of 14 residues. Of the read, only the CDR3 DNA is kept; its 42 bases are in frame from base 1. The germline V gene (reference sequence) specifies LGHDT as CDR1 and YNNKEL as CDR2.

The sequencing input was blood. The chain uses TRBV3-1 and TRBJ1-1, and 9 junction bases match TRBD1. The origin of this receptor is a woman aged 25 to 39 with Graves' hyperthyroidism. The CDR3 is CASSHTGGAGEAFF. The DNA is TGTGCCAGCAGCCACACAGGGGGCGCAGGTGAAGCTTTCTTT.